Listed here are 3 T cell receptor beta chains from one sample, sequenced in a study of breast tumors, draining lymph nodes, adjacent tissues. MiXCR, run by TCRdb on the multiplex PCR reads, gives a single entry per CDR3 protein. Of approximately 63,000 distinct CDR3 sequences listed, 45% to 65% are singletons. What was sequenced was breast tumor tissue. The receptors here all came from a female donor with breast cancer. Some clones in this sample may be carry-over from other donors' samples.

The rearrangement links TRBV2 to TRBJ2-7; 8 bases map to TRBD2. The trim removed 5 bases at V and 3 bases at J, leaving 0 bases unmatched. This CDR3 region has 12 residues. Germline lookup yields CDR1 SNHLY and CDR2 FYNNEI. CDR3 amino acids: CASSSGSYEQYF. DNA of the CDR3: TGTGCCAGCAGTAGCGGGAGCTACGAGCAGTACTTC.

This rearrangement joins TRBV19 to TRBJ2-1; 8 bases line up with TRBD2. This CDR3 is built from 15 residues. Germline trimming cut 6 bases from V and 5 bases from J; bases unmatched to any gene: 9. Per germline, CDR1 LNHDA and CDR2 SQIVND (reference sequence). The DNA for the CDR3 is TGTGCCAGTAGGACCAGCGGGGGCCCACACAATGAGCAGTTCTTC. This encodes CASRTSGGPHNEQFF.

The table lists this clonotype with a count of one. The V and J genes are TRBV2 and TRBJ1-3, with D uncertain. This CDR3 spans 10 amino acids. Germline V CDR1 and CDR2: SNHLY, FYNNEI. Trimming took 1 base from V and 14 from J, leaving 6 bases between them. CDR3: CASSEVTLYF. CDR3 bases: TGTGCCAGCAGTGAAGTAACCTTATATTTT.